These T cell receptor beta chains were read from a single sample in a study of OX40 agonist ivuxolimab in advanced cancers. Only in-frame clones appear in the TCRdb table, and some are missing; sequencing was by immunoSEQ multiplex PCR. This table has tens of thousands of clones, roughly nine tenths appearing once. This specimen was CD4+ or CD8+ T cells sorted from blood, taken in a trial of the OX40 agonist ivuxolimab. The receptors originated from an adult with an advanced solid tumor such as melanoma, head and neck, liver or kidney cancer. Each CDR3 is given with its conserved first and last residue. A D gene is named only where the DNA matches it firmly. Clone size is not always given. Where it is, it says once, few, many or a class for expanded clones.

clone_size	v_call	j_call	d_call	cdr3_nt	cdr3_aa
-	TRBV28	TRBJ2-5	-	TGTGCCAGCAGTATCGAGGCGGCTAGGGAGACCCAGTACTTC	CASSIEAARETQYF
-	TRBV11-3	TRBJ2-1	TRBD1	TGTGCCAGCAGCTCAGCCCTGGACAGGGGCTCCTACAATGAGCAGTTCTTC	CASSSALDRGSYNEQFF
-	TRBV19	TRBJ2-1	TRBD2	TGTGCCAGTAGTTTAGGACTAGCCGCCGGAATGAAGGAGCAGTTCTTC	CASSLGLAAGMKEQFF
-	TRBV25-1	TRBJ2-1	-	TGTGCCAGCAGTGGCTGGACGGAGGGATTTTCCAATGAGCAGTTCTTC	CASSGWTEGFSNEQFF
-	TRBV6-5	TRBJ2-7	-	TGTGCCAGCAGTCGAGCCGGGACTGACTTTGGGGAGCAGTACTTC	CASSRAGTDFGEQYF
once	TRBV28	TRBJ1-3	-	TGTGCCAGCAGTGGGTCAGGGACTGCGGGAAACACCATATATTTT	CASSGSGTAGNTIYF
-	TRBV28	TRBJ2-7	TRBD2	TGTGCCAGCAGTGTAGGCGGGAGTTCCTACGAGCAGTACTTC	CASSVGGSSYEQYF
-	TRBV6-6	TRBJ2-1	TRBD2	TGTGCCAGCGCCCCGCTAGCGGGGGCTCACAATGAGCAGTTCTTC	CASAPLAGAHNEQFF
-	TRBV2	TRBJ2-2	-	TGTGCCAGCAGTGAAGGGTCTCGTGGTACCGGGGAGCTGTTTTTT	CASSEGSRGTGELFF
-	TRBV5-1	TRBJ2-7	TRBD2	TGCGCCAGCAGCCATCCTAGCGGAGCAAGCTCCTACGAGCAGTACTTC	CASSHPSGASSYEQYF
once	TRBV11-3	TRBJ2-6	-	TGTGCCAGCAGCTTAGAATTTTGGGACACCTCCTCTGGGGCCAACGTCCTGACTTTC	CASSLEFWDTSSGANVLTF
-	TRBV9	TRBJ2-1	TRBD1	TGTGCCAGCAGCGGCCGGGACAGGGGTTACAATGAGCAGTTCTTC	CASSGRDRGYNEQFF
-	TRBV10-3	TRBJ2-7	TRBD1	TGTGCCATCACTGTGGGACAGGGGCACTACGAGCAGTACTTC	CAITVGQGHYEQYF
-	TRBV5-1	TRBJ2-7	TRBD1	TGCGCCAGCAGCCCAGGGACAGGGACGTCCTACGAGCAGTACTTC	CASSPGTGTSYEQYF
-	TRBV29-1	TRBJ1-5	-	TGCAGCGTTGCCAAACAGGCCAATCAGCCCCAGCATTTT	CSVAKQANQPQHF
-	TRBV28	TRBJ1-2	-	TGTGCCAGCAGTTTAGCTAACTATGGCTACACCTTC	CASSLANYGYTF
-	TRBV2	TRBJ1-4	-	TGTGCCAGCAGTGAGTTCCAGGGCACTAATGAAAAACTGTTTTTT	CASSEFQGTNEKLFF
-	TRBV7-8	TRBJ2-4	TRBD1	TGTGCCAGCAGCTTAGGGACAGGACCGATAGCCAAAAACATTCAGTACTTC	CASSLGTGPIAKNIQYF
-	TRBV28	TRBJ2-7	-	TGTGCCAGCAGTTTACAGGGGTCCGAGCAGTACTTC	CASSLQGSEQYF
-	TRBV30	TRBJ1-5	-	TGTGCCTGGAGCCAAGGGGGGCTTGGCGGTCAGCCCCAGCATTTT	CAWSQGGLGGQPQHF
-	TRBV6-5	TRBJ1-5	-	TGTGCCAGCAGGAGGACCTTCAATCAGCCCCAGCATTTT	CASRRTFNQPQHF
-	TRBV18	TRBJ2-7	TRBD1	TGTGCCAGCTCACCATCAGGACAGGGGGTTAGCTCCTACGAGCAGTACTTC	CASSPSGQGVSSYEQYF
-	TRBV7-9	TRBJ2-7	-	TGTGCCAGCAGCTTAGGCGGGGCAGGGGGAGAGCAGTACTTC	CASSLGGAGGEQYF